This passage covers 2 T cell receptor beta chains from one sample sequenced in a study of T cell responses to AZD1222 COVID-19 vaccine. Measured with immunoSEQ multiplex PCR; TCRdb has only the in-frame clones, and not every one. This table holds 150,000 or so clones, around 90% found once. The sample consisted of peripheral blood, taken on day 0 of AZD1222 vaccination. Receptor source: an adult in good health.

This chain connects TRBV19 to TRBJ2-7, with 11 bases fitting TRBD2. This CDR3 comprises 17 residues. V trimming: 3 bases; J trimming: 2 bases; junction bases outside the gene matches: 9. Germline V gene sequence: CDR1 LNHDA, CDR2 SQIVND (reference sequence). CDR3 nucleotides: TGTGCCAGTAGTATTACGCATCCGGGACTAGCGGCCTACGAGCAGTACTTC. It translates to CASSITHPGLAAYEQYF.

The chain is built from TRBV6-2 or TRBV6-3 and TRBJ1-3; D possibly corresponds to TRBD1 (6 bases). The CDR3 totals 16 residues. The V end lost 6 bases, the J end lost 0 bases, and 15 bases lay between the germline ends. Per germline, CDR1 MNHEY and CDR2 SVGEGT. The CDR3 protein is CASSPRGRSSGNTIYF. CDR3 nucleotides: TGTGCCAGCAGCCCGCGGGGGCGAAGCTCTGGAAACACCATATATTTT.